The 22 T cell receptor beta chains below all came from one sample that was sequenced in a study of response to subunit inactivated influenza vaccine. TCRdb fed the RT-PCR reads into MiXCR, producing one record per CDR3 protein. The top ten clones hold around a tenth of a sample with hundreds of thousands of distinct CDR3 sequences, 15% to 19% of them seen once. The sample here was PBMCs from blood, taken less than 13 days after vaccination. These TCRs come from a man aged 50-59 years who received an inactivated influenza vaccine.

This clonotype has just a few counts. The rearrangement links TRBV28 to TRBJ1-4; D gene unclear. The CDR3 has 13 residues. V lost 4 bases to trimming and J lost 5 bases, with 8 bases between them. The germline V gene has CDR1 MDHEN and CDR2 SYDVKM. The CDR3 here is CASSSPQNEKLFF. DNA of the CDR3: TGTGCCAGCAGTTCGCCCCAAAATGAAAAACTGTTTTTT. Supplemented by reference TRBV28 and TRBJ1-4, the full variable domain reads DVKVTQSSRYLVKRTGEKVFLECVQDMDHENMFWYRQDPGLGLRLIYFSYDVKMKEKGDIPEGYSVSREKKERFSLILESASTNQTSMYLCASSSPQNEKLFFGSGTQLSVL.

This clonotype has only a few counts. The V gene is TRBV7-2, the J gene TRBJ2-3, with unresolved D. CDR1 and CDR2 from the germline V gene are SGHTA and FQGNSA. V shed 1 base and J shed 2 bases, with 13 bases lying between them. This CDR3 spans 16 amino acids. The CDR3 sequence is CASSLVRLPSTDTQYF. DNA of the CDR3: TGTGCCAGCAGCTTAGTTCGGCTCCCTTCCACAGATACGCAGTATTTT.

This clonotype was detected a few times. This chain uses TRBV12-3 or TRBV12-4 with TRBJ2-7; D ambiguous. CDR3 length: 13 residues. Trimming left V 8 bases short and J 0 bases short, with 11 bases between. The CDR3 sequence: CASGLSSSYEQYF. The CDR3, as DNA: TGTGCCAGCGGATTATCGAGCTCCTACGAGCAGTACTTC.

The rearrangement uses TRBV5-1 and TRBJ2-7; D remains unclear. V was pared by 0 bases and J by 4 bases, with 11 bases between. Germline CDR1 and CDR2: SGHRS and YFSETQ. CDR3 length: 14 amino acids. CDR3 nucleotide sequence: TGCGCCAGCAGCTTGGGTTTAGGAGCATACGAGCAGTACTTC. Its protein is CASSLGLGAYEQYF.

The chain couples TRBV11-2 to TRBJ2-7, with 7 bases lining up with TRBD1. The CDR3 is 15 residues long. The V and J ends lost 4 bases and 4 bases, in that order; junction bases with no gene match: 10. CDR1 is SGHAT and CDR2 is FQNNGV in the germline V gene. The CDR3 nucleotides read TGTGCCAGCAGCTCCTTGACAGGGACCTTATACGAGCAGTACTTC. Residues: CASSSLTGTLYEQYF.

This clonotype was observed a handful of times. The chain carries TRBV6-1 and TRBJ1-1, with D tentatively TRBD1 (5 bases). Trimming took off 5 bases at V and 3 bases at J, with 13 bases between the two ends. This CDR3 has 14 residues. The germline CDR1 and CDR2 sequences are MNHNS and SASEGT. In nucleotides, the CDR3 is TGTGCCAGCAGTCAACAGGTAAAGTACACTGAAGCTTTCTTT. It specifies CASSQQVKYTEAFF.

This chain uses TRBV4-2 with TRBJ2-6; D perhaps matches TRBD1 (6 bases). The CDR3 covers 20 residues. Per germline, CDR1 LGHNA and CDR2 YNFKEQ. With 1 base removed from V and 2 bases from J, the gap between germline ends came to 21 bases. The CDR3 region is CASSQGLAGAYVAGANVLTF. The CDR3 DNA reads as TGTGCCAGCAGCCAAGGTCTCGCAGGGGCTTATGTCGCTGGGGCCAACGTCCTGACTTTC.

V gene TRBV7-9 combines with J gene TRBJ2-1, with D possibly being TRBD1 (5 bases). Trimming removed 1 base at V and 3 bases at J, with 13 bases between. CDR1 is SEHNR, CDR2 FQNEAQ, per germline (reference sequence). CDR3 length: 16 residues. In nucleotides, the CDR3 is TGTGCCAGCAGCTTAGTTGGGCAGGGCCTCTACAATGAGCAGTTCTTC. This gives the protein CASSLVGQGLYNEQFF.

In this sample, this clonotype turned up a few times. V and J are TRBV9 and TRBJ2-5; TRBD2 might be the D (6 bases). CDR1 SGDLS and CDR2 YYNGEE come from the germline V gene. The germline V and J ends were trimmed by 4 bases and 5 bases, with 18 bases remaining between them. CDR3 length equals 15 residues. The CDR3 loop reads CASSPNRGIGETQYF. DNA of the CDR3: TGTGCCAGCAGCCCAAATCGGGGGATAGGGGAGACCCAGTACTTC.

The rearrangement uses TRBV5-4 and TRBJ2-7; D gene uncertain. CDR1 is SGHNT and CDR2 is YYREEE in the germline V gene (reference sequence). This CDR3 spans 14 amino acids. V was trimmed by 4 bases and J by 1 base, leaving 12 bases between them. CDR3 bases: TGTGCCAGCAGCCGGACGATTCTATCCTACGAGCAGTACTTC. This translates into CASSRTILSYEQYF.

This clonotype was detected a few times. The chain uses TRBV29-1 and TRBJ2-2; D might be TRBD1 (5 bases). From germline, CDR1 is SQVTM and CDR2 ANQGSEA. V lost 6 bases and J lost 5, with 16 bases in between. The CDR3 is 14 amino acids. The CDR3 is CSVVTSRGTGELFF. CDR3 bases: TGCAGCGTCGTGACCTCTAGGGGTACCGGGGAGCTGTTTTTT.

In this sample, this clonotype turned up a few times. This chain links TRBV4-3 with TRBJ2-5; D possibly corresponds to TRBD1 (6 bases). Trimming removed 0 bases at V and 7 bases at J, with 15 bases between. Per the germline V gene, CDR1 is LGHNA and CDR2 is YSLEER. This CDR3 contains 15 residues. CDR3 sequence: CASSQDLQGPWTQYF. CDR3 DNA: TGCGCCAGCAGCCAAGATCTACAGGGTCCGTGGACCCAGTACTTC.

Many counts were recorded for this clonotype. This sequence joins TRBV5-1 and TRBJ2-7; tentative D call: TRBD1 (6 bases). The germline V gene encodes CDR1 SGHRS and CDR2 YFSETQ. The CDR3 is 14 amino acids. V was clipped by 0 bases and J by 5 bases, with 12 bases between them. The CDR3: CASSLANRVNEQYF. The DNA for the CDR3 is TGCGCCAGCAGCTTGGCCAACAGGGTAAACGAGCAGTACTTC.

This chain links TRBV6-1 with TRBJ2-1, with 10 positions matching TRBD2. The CDR3 totals 15 residues. V gave up 6 bases and J gave up 2 bases; unmatched junction bases: 4. Germline V CDR1 and CDR2: MNHNS, SASEGT. The CDR3 here is CASSDSGRTYNEQFF. CDR3 coding DNA: TGTGCCAGCAGCGATAGCGGGAGGACCTACAATGAGCAGTTCTTC.

In its sample, this clonotype was seen a few times. The CDR3 reads CASSLNGLAERDTQYF. As DNA, the CDR3 is TGTGCCAGCAGCCTAAATGGACTGGCCGAAAGGGATACGCAGTATTTT. The chain couples TRBV11-2 to TRBJ2-3; D is possibly TRBD2 (5 bases). The CDR3 has 16 residues. V was clipped by 5 bases and J by 6 bases, with 21 bases between them. Germline lookup yields CDR1 SGHAT and CDR2 FQNNGV.

A single count supports this clonotype. This chain links TRBV5-1 with TRBJ1-4; weak D call: TRBD1 (6 bases). This CDR3 contains 14 residues. Germline CDR1 SGHRS, CDR2 YFSETQ. The V and J ends lost 2 bases and 6 bases respectively, with 11 bases between them. Written as DNA, the CDR3 is TGCGCCAGCAGCTTTTCGACAGGAGATGAAAAACTGTTTTTT. Residues: CASSFSTGDEKLFF.

This clonotype was detected a few times. The chain uses TRBV7-3 and TRBJ2-5; possibly TRBD1 for D (6 bases). The CDR3 is made up of 15 amino acids. Germline assignment: CDR1 SGHTA and CDR2 FQGTGA. The V end was cut by 0 bases, the J end by 5 bases, with 13 bases between. CDR3 in amino acids: CASSLTNSRGETQYF. The CDR3 bases are TGTGCCAGCAGCTTAACGAATAGCAGGGGTGAGACCCAGTACTTC.

The chain combines TRBV20-1 with TRBJ2-2, with D possibly matching TRBD2 (5 bases). The CDR3 loop spans 15 amino acids. V lost 1 base and J 1 base, leaving 10 bases between the germline ends. Germline CDR1 DFQATT, CDR2 SNEGSKA (reference sequence). The CDR3 nucleotides read TGCAGTGCTAGAGCGGACTCCCAGAACACCGGGGAGCTGTTTTTT. Translated: CSARADSQNTGELFF.

This clonotype was observed a few times. The chain carries TRBV5-1 and TRBJ1-2; perhaps TRBD1 as D (5 bases). The CDR3 totals 14 residues. Trimming shortened V by 3 bases and J by 6 bases, and 15 bases separated the two germline ends. The V gene's germline CDR1 is SGHRS and CDR2 YFSETQ. CDR3 coding DNA: TGCGCCAGCAGCTCCGAAGCTCAGGGAAATGGCTACACCTTC. This gives the protein CASSSEAQGNGYTF.

This clonotype was counted ten times or more. The V gene is TRBV20-1, the J gene TRBJ2-1, with 10 bases identical to TRBD2. The V and J ends lost 3 bases and 7 bases, in that order; junction bases with no gene match: 12. CDR1 is DFQATT and CDR2 is SNEGSKA in the germline V gene (reference sequence). The CDR3 totals 16 residues. The CDR3 sequence is CSASDSSGGAWNEQFF. The CDR3 DNA reads TGCAGTGCTAGTGATTCCAGCGGGGGGGCCTGGAATGAGCAGTTCTTC.

This clonotype was recorded many times. This chain links TRBV3-1 with TRBJ2-2; no clear D. CDR3 size: 13 residues. Looked up from germline, CDR1 is LGHDT and CDR2 is YNNKEL (reference sequence). The V gene lost 1 base and the J gene lost 4 bases, with 4 bases spanning the gap. This CDR3 is CASSQGGTGELFF. The DNA of the CDR3 is TGTGCCAGCAGCCAAGGGGGCACCGGGGAGCTGTTTTTT.

In its sample, this clonotype was seen a few times. The CDR3 spells CSVRRDRRAGELFF. The CDR3 DNA is TGCAGCGTCCGCAGGGACAGAAGGGCCGGGGAGCTGTTTTTT. The V and J genes are TRBV29-1 and TRBJ2-2; 7 bases map to TRBD1. The CDR3 consists of 14 residues. Germline CDR1 and CDR2: SQVTM and ANQGSEA. Trimming cost V 6 bases and J 6 bases; bases outside gene matches: 10.